Each of the 29 T cell receptor beta chains below was sequenced from the same sample in a study of blood T cells in healthy people across ages. A second about 7 to 12 cycle PCR used barcoded and J-beta primers. Each CDR3 protein is one row after TCRdb ran MiXCR on the 5' RACE reads. The data show some 1.5 million distinct CDR3 sequences, roughly 27% seen once. The sequencing sample was made of blood. These receptors were collected from a woman younger than 45 in good health.

This clonotype has only a few counts. The gene calls are TRBV28 and TRBJ2-1; a possible D gene is TRBD2 (6 bases). Trimming pared 4 bases from V and 6 bases from J, leaving 13 bases between. This CDR3 comprises 14 residues. Germline values: CDR1 MDHEN, CDR2 SYDVKM. The CDR3 DNA reads as TGTGCCAGCAGTTCCTCGACTAGTCCCAATGAGCAGTTCTTC. Translating it yields CASSSSTSPNEQFF.

J is TRBJ2-3 and V is TRBV20-1; no definite D call. This CDR3 comprises 20 residues. The ends were cut back, 5 bases at V and 2 bases at J, with 32 bases in the middle. The V gene's germline CDR1 is DFQATT and CDR2 SNEGSKA (reference sequence). This CDR3 is CSARLPLIGVRMRHTDTQYF. Written as DNA, the CDR3 is TGCAGTGCTCGGCTCCCGCTGATCGGCGTGAGGATGAGGCACACAGATACGCAGTATTTT.

As for this clonotype: Relative to the germline gene, one junction end is altered; a read error may explain this. The J gene is TRBJ1-1, the V gene TRBV6-6; 9 bases map to TRBD1. Per germline, CDR1 MNHNY and CDR2 SVGAGI (reference sequence). The CDR3 totals 15 residues. The CDR3 DNA reads TGTGCCTGCAGTTATGGGACAGGGACTTCGAGTGAAGCTTTCTTT. Its translation: CACSYGTGTSSEAFF.

There are a few counts of this clonotype. Mismatch with germline at one junction end may stem from a read error. Written as DNA, the CDR3 is TGTGCCATTAGTGACCGAACTATCATGAACACGGAAGCTTTCTTT. It is translated as CAISDRTIMNTEAFF. The chain is built from TRBV10-3 and TRBJ1-1; D not certain. The CDR3 loop spans 15 amino acids. Germline loops: CDR1 ENHRY, CDR2 SYGVKD.

This clonotype was seen only a few times. In nucleotides, the CDR3 is TGCGCCAGCAGCTTGGCCGGGACAGCTAAGAACACTGAAGCTTTCTTT. This translates into CASSLAGTAKNTEAFF. The chain employs TRBV5-1 and TRBJ1-1; 7 positions agree with TRBD1. CDR1 is SGHRS, CDR2 YFSETQ, per germline. The V and J ends lost 0 bases and 1 base, in that order; junction bases with no gene match: 6. The CDR3 runs 16 residues.

This clonotype was seen a few times. The rearrangement joins TRBV28 to TRBJ2-7; the match to TRBD1 covers 8 bases. After removal of 6 bases from V and 7 bases from J, the junction contained 14 bases not matched to a gene. The length of the CDR3 is 15 residues. Germline-derived CDR1 and CDR2 are MDHEN and SYDVKM. The CDR3 reads CASRRRDRPSGEQYF. CDR3 nucleotide sequence: TGTGCCAGCAGGAGACGGGACAGGCCCTCTGGAGAGCAGTACTTC.

This chain joins TRBV24-1 and TRBJ2-5; 9 bases agree with TRBD2. CDR1 and CDR2 from the germline V gene are KGHDR and SFDVKD. With V trimmed by 5 bases and J by 11 bases, 11 bases remained unmatched. The CDR3 is 14 amino acids. The CDR3 DNA sequence: TGTGCCACCAGTGCCGGAAGCGGGGGGAATGAGCAGTACTTC. Residues: CATSAGSGGNEQYF.

A few counts support this clonotype. The rearrangement uses TRBV18 and TRBJ1-5, with TRBD1 matching over 11 bases. The V segment lost 3 bases and the J segment 4 bases; nucleotides outside the gene matches: 5. CDR3 length: 16 amino acids. From germline, CDR1 is KGHSH and CDR2 LQKENI. The CDR3 region has the DNA TGTGCCAGCTCACCCGGACAGGGGGCGGTAAATCAGCCCCAGCATTTT. Protein: CASSPGQGAVNQPQHF.

This clonotype was found many times. The chain has TRBV6-6 and TRBJ2-7; D not resolved. The V and J ends lost 5 bases and 5 bases respectively, with 10 bases between them. CDR1 and CDR2 (germline): MNHNY, SVGAGI (reference sequence). The CDR3 is made up of 12 amino acids. CDR3 in amino acids: CASSPQGHEQYF. CDR3 bases: TGTGCCAGCAGTCCGCAAGGGCACGAGCAGTACTTC.

The rearrangement links TRBV5-1 to TRBJ2-3; D could derive from TRBD1 or TRBD2 (5 bases each). The V and J ends lost 0 bases and 4 bases respectively, with 15 bases between them. This CDR3 is 16 amino acids long. CDR1 is SGHRS and CDR2 is YFSETQ in the germline V gene. CDR3 in amino acids: CASSLAGAESADTQYF. The CDR3 DNA is TGCGCCAGCAGCTTGGCCGGGGCGGAGAGTGCAGATACGCAGTATTTT.

This clonotype was detected a few times. Being one base from a much bigger clone, this may be a read error. The DNA of the CDR3 is TGCGCCAGCAGCTCCGAGGGGGCGGGGGCTTCCTACGAGCAGTACTTC. It yields the protein CASSSEGAGASYEQYF. The chain employs TRBV5-1 and TRBJ2-7, with D perhaps given as TRBD1 or TRBD2 (7 bases each). This CDR3 spans 16 amino acids. The V end lost 3 bases, the J end lost 1 base, and 17 bases lay between the germline ends. CDR1 and CDR2 from the germline V gene are SGHRS and YFSETQ.

This clonotype was observed many times. The gene calls are TRBV19 and TRBJ2-1, with D possibly called TRBD1 or TRBD2 (5 bases each). V lost 3 bases, J lost 2 bases, and 11 bases lay in between. The CDR3 covers 15 residues. Per germline, CDR1 LNHDA and CDR2 SQIVND (reference sequence). This CDR3 reads CASSILTGPYNEQFF. In DNA form, the CDR3 reads TGTGCCAGTAGTATCCTGACGGGGCCCTACAATGAGCAGTTCTTC. Supplemented by reference TRBV19 and TRBJ2-1, the full variable domain reads DGGITQSPKYLFRKEGQNVTLSCEQNLNHDAMYWYRQDPGQGLRLIYYSQIVNDFQKGDIAEGYSVSREKKESFPLTVTSAQKNPTAFYLCASSILTGPYNEQFFGPGTRLTVL.

This chain uses TRBV2 with TRBJ2-3, with 9 bases that match TRBD1. V trimming: 8 bases; J trimming: 5 bases; junction bases outside the gene matches: 11. Per the germline V gene, CDR1 is SNHLY and CDR2 is FYNNEI. The CDR3 loop spans 15 amino acids. The CDR3 protein is CASSPGTGIRDTQYF. The CDR3 DNA follows: TGTGCCAGCTCACCCGGGACAGGGATCCGAGATACGCAGTATTTT.

The rearrangement joins TRBV7-3 to TRBJ2-7, with 8 bases fitting TRBD1. In germline, CDR1 is SGHTA, CDR2 FQGTGA. The trim removed 8 bases at V and 5 bases at J, leaving 8 bases unmatched. The CDR3 runs 13 residues. The CDR3 sequence is CASSRTGTDEQYF. CDR3 sequence (DNA): TGTGCCAGCTCCAGGACAGGGACGGACGAGCAGTACTTC.

This clonotype was counted at least ten times. The gene calls are TRBV12-3 or TRBV12-4 and TRBJ2-1; D gene ambiguous. The CDR3 runs to 15 residues. V was clipped by 8 bases and J by 0 bases, with 14 bases between them. For the CDR3, the DNA is TGTGCCAGCTCCCGGCCGGTGAGCTCCTACAATGAGCAGTTCTTC. Translated, it gives CASSRPVSSYNEQFF.

The rearrangement uses TRBV5-5 and TRBJ1-2, with a weak D call TRBD1 (6 bases). V lost 3 bases and J lost 0, with 15 bases in between. CDR1 is SGHKS and CDR2 is YYEKEE in the germline V gene (reference sequence). The CDR3 has 16 amino acids. The CDR3 DNA reads as TGTGCCAGCAGCTACCTGACAGGACCATCTAACTATGGCTACACCTTC. Translation: CASSYLTGPSNYGYTF. The full variable domain, completed using reference TRBV5-5 and TRBJ1-2, is DAGVTQSPTHLIKTRGQQVTLRCSPISGHKSVSWYQQVLGQGPQFIFQYYEKEERGRGNFPDRFSARQFPNYSSELNVNALLLGDSALYLCASSYLTGPSNYGYTFGSGTRLTVV.

This clonotype was observed at least ten times. This sequence joins TRBV7-9 and TRBJ2-7; no clear D. The V end was cut by 5 bases, the J end by 4 bases, with 9 bases between. The CDR3 is 12 amino acids. Looked up from germline, CDR1 is SEHNR and CDR2 is FQNEAQ (reference sequence). For the CDR3, the DNA is TGTGCCAGCAGCACCGAGAGATACGAGCAGTACTTC. Protein: CASSTERYEQYF.

The chain recombines TRBV5-1 with TRBJ1-4, with 7 bases lining up with TRBD1. The CDR3 has 19 amino acids. With V trimmed by 4 bases and J by 8 bases, 23 bases remained unmatched. The germline gives CDR1 SGHRS, CDR2 YFSETQ. The CDR3 loop is CASSLGGSQQRGLWEKLFF. CDR3 in DNA: TGCGCCAGCAGCCTCGGGGGTTCACAACAAAGGGGGCTCTGGGAAAAACTGTTTTTT.

This clonotype was counted ten times or more. This sequence joins TRBV7-2 and TRBJ1-1; D gene uncertain. Trimming took off 3 bases at V and 1 base at J, with 9 bases between the two ends. Germline V gives CDR1 SGHTA, CDR2 FQGNSA. The CDR3 consists of 14 residues. The CDR3 region is CASSFGRGNTEAFF. CDR3 sequence (DNA): TGTGCCAGCAGCTTTGGGCGCGGGAACACTGAAGCTTTCTTT. Filled out from reference TRBV7-2 and TRBJ1-1, the complete variable domain reads GAGVSQSPSNKVTEKGKDVELRCDPISGHTALYWYRQSLGQGLEFLIYFQGNSAPDKSGLPSDRFSAERTGGSVSTLTIQRTQQEDSAVYLCASSFGRGNTEAFFGQGTRLTVV.

This clonotype was recorded a few times. The chain recombines TRBV20-1 with TRBJ1-1, with 7 bases lining up with TRBD1. Unmatched junction bases numbered 6, after V lost 4 bases and J lost 1 base. The CDR3 has 14 residues. CDR1 DFQATT and CDR2 SNEGSKA come from the germline V gene (reference sequence). As DNA, the CDR3 is TGCAGTGCTACGGACAGGAGATCGAACACTGAAGCTTTCTTT. Translating it yields CSATDRRSNTEAFF.

The chain uses TRBV20-1 and TRBJ2-7; TRBD2 agrees at 9 bases. V lost 6 bases and J lost 2; bases outside the gene matches: 11. The CDR3 totals 15 residues. The germline gives CDR1 DFQATT, CDR2 SNEGSKA (reference sequence). In nucleotides, the CDR3 is TGCAGTGCCCCCATCCCCGCTAGCGGGGCCTACGAGCAGTACTTC. It translates to CSAPIPASGAYEQYF.

V and J are TRBV12-3 or TRBV12-4 and TRBJ1-5; D gene unclear. V lost 8 bases, J lost 4 bases, and 18 bases lay in between. CDR3 length: 15 amino acids. The CDR3 region has the DNA TGTGCCAGCGCATGGGGTAGGACCAGTAATCAGCCCCAGCATTTT. It yields the protein CASAWGRTSNQPQHF.

About this clonotype itself: Compared with germline, one end of the junction differs, possibly owing to a read error. The chain has TRBV6-5 and TRBJ2-7; D is unclear. The CDR3 length is 16 residues. Germline V gene data show CDR1 as MNHEY and CDR2 as SVGAGI. This chain's CDR3 is CASSPGLGRYSHEQYF. The CDR3 bases are TGTGCCAGCAGCCCAGGTTTGGGTCGCTACTCCCACGAGCAGTACTTC.

Ten or more counts support this clonotype. V is TRBV24-1 and J is TRBJ1-2; 9 bases line up with TRBD1. The CDR3 runs to 15 residues. The germline V gene has CDR1 KGHDR and CDR2 SFDVKD. V lost 2 bases, J lost 2 bases, and 2 bases stayed unmatched. CDR3 in amino acids: CATSDSGTGNYGYTF. The CDR3 nucleotides are TGTGCCACCAGTGATTCCGGGACAGGGAACTATGGCTACACCTTC.

This sequence joins TRBV12-3 or TRBV12-4 and TRBJ1-1; no reliable D call. The CDR3 length is 13 residues. Trimming left V 6 bases short and J 4 bases short, with 12 bases between. The DNA for the CDR3 is TGTGCCAGCAGCAGTTGGTTTGGCACTGAAGCTTTCTTT. Its protein product is CASSSWFGTEAFF.

This clonotype was seen at least ten times. The chain combines TRBV11-2 with TRBJ2-1; 7 bases fit TRBD1. The CDR3 covers 15 residues. Germline CDR1 and CDR2: SGHAT and FQNNGV. Trimming took 4 bases from V and 7 from J; bases not matched to a gene: 10. The CDR3 nucleotides are TGTGCCAGCAGCTCAAGATCTGGACAGGTTAATGAGCAGTTCTTC. It is translated as CASSSRSGQVNEQFF.

Details on this clonotype: The junction and the germline gene differ at one end; a read error may be behind it. This sequence joins TRBV27 and TRBJ2-3; no clear D gene. Looked up from germline, CDR1 is MNHEY and CDR2 is SMNVEV (reference sequence). This CDR3 has 13 residues. In DNA, the CDR3 is TGTGCCAGCAGTATATCCTTAGTAGATACGCAGTATTTT. This translates into CASSISLVDTQYF.

V gene TRBV6-6 combines with J gene TRBJ1-6; D ambiguous. The CDR3 contains 14 residues. V was pared by 2 bases and J by 10 bases, with 12 bases between. Germline values: CDR1 MNHNY, CDR2 SVGAGI (reference sequence). The CDR3 is CASSYVDLESPLHF. For the CDR3, the DNA is TGTGCCAGCAGTTACGTCGACTTAGAGTCACCCCTCCACTTT.

This clonotype was recorded many times. This chain connects TRBV29-1 to TRBJ2-7; 8 bases agree with TRBD2. V lost 5 bases, J lost 4 bases, and 7 bases stayed unmatched. The CDR3 consists of 13 residues. The germline CDR1 and CDR2 sequences are SQVTM and ANQGSEA. The CDR3 spells CSVISGIEYEQYF. CDR3 bases: TGCAGCGTTATTAGCGGGATAGAATACGAGCAGTACTTC.